Presented here are 12 T cell receptor beta chains from one specimen sequenced in a study of post-analysis software for immune sequencing data. General study points: Controls had lower frequencies than patients of about five TRBV segments, which included TRBV5-6, TRBV5-1 and TRBV20-1.

These TCRs are of unknown antigen specificity. Carried by the TCR beta cDNA libraries were unique molecular identifiers. TCRdb called the PCR reads again in MiXCR, with one record for every CDR3 protein. The repertoire has 650,000 to 850,000 distinct CDR3 sequences, roughly 50% of them found once; the top ten carry over 4%. The sequencing sample was made of blood. The receptors stem from a girl aged 10 to 17 with multiple sclerosis.

This clonotype was picked up a small number of times. The rearrangement links TRBV4-2 to TRBJ1-2; 9 positions agree with TRBD1. Germline V gives CDR1 LGHNA, CDR2 YNFKEQ. J lost 7 bases, V lost 0 bases, and 6 bases had no gene match. The CDR3 spans 15 residues. In DNA, the CDR3 is TGTGCCAGCAGCCAAGATACAGGGGGCTTGGGTGGCTACACCTTC. It codes for CASSQDTGGLGGYTF.

This chain uses TRBV6-5 with TRBJ1-4, with 8 bases fitting TRBD1. The CDR3 is made up of 15 amino acids. Germline trimming cut 4 bases from V and 6 bases from J; bases unmatched to any gene: 7. The germline V gene encodes CDR1 MNHEY and CDR2 SVGAGI. The CDR3: CASSWVGTGYEKLFF. The CDR3 DNA reads as TGTGCCAGCAGTTGGGTGGGGACAGGATATGAAAAACTGTTTTTT.

The gene calls are TRBV6-1 and TRBJ2-7; 7 nucleotides match TRBD1. V lost 4 bases to trimming and J lost 0 bases; unmatched junction nucleotides: 6. The germline V gene has CDR1 MNHNS and CDR2 SASEGT. This CDR3 region has 15 residues. The CDR3 DNA reads as TGTGCCAGCAGTGGAACCGGGACAGACTCCTACGAGCAGTACTTC. Its translation: CASSGTGTDSYEQYF.

The chain links TRBV12-3 or TRBV12-4 to TRBJ1-6; D gene uncertain. This CDR3 is 13 amino acids long. V lost 6 bases and J 5 bases, leaving 8 bases between the germline ends. CDR3 loop: CASRSMNNSPLHF. The CDR3 DNA sequence: TGTGCCAGCAGGTCAATGAATAATTCACCCCTCCACTTT.

This chain links TRBV20-1 with TRBJ2-3; tentative D call: TRBD1 (5 bases). Trimming left V 6 bases short and J 2 bases short, with 18 bases between. Germline CDR1 and CDR2: DFQATT and SNEGSKA (reference sequence). CDR3 length: 15 residues. CDR3 coding DNA: TGCAGTGCCGATCGAACAGGATTAGCCACAGATACGCAGTATTTT. Amino acids: CSADRTGLATDTQYF.

The V call is TRBV9, the J call TRBJ2-3; no firm D call. Germline assignment: CDR1 SGDLS and CDR2 YYNGEE. Trimming stripped 0 bases from V and 1 base from J, with 15 bases between. The CDR3 runs 17 residues. CDR3 nucleotides: TGTGCCAGCAGCGTAGCTACCGACTCCCGAGGCACAGATACGCAGTATTTT. Its protein product is CASSVATDSRGTDTQYF.

The chain uses TRBV5-1 and TRBJ1-1, with D tentatively TRBD1 (5 bases). CDR1 is SGHRS and CDR2 is YFSETQ in the germline V gene. The CDR3 is 15 amino acids. Trimming removed 2 bases from V and 2 bases from J, with 13 bases in between. CDR3 residues: CASSFGEGQNTEAFF. In DNA, the CDR3 is TGCGCCAGCAGCTTCGGGGAGGGGCAAAACACTGAAGCTTTCTTT.

This clonotype has just a few counts. The V gene is TRBV12-3 or TRBV12-4, the J gene TRBJ2-4; D gene uncertain. V was clipped by 3 bases and J by 4 bases, with 7 bases between them. This CDR3 spans 13 amino acids. The CDR3 here is CASSLYSKNIQYF. The CDR3 region has the DNA TGTGCCAGCAGTTTGTACAGTAAAAACATTCAGTACTTC.

This clonotype came up a few times. J is TRBJ2-3 and V is TRBV11-2, with D perhaps TRBD2 (5 bases). The germline V gene encodes CDR1 SGHAT and CDR2 FQNNGV. Trimming took off 2 bases at V and 6 bases at J, with 21 bases between the two ends. This CDR3 spans 17 amino acids. CDR3: CASSLFRAEGFPDTQYF. Here the CDR3 DNA reads TGTGCCAGCAGCTTATTCCGGGCCGAGGGATTCCCCGATACGCAGTATTTT.

This clonotype was seen a handful of times. This chain joins TRBV5-1 and TRBJ2-3, with 10 bases lining up with TRBD1. Germline assignment: CDR1 SGHRS and CDR2 YFSETQ. The CDR3 has 18 amino acids. V gave up 4 bases and J gave up 1 base; unmatched junction bases: 12. CDR3 region: CASSRGTGAFFGTDTQYF. CDR3 DNA: TGCGCCAGCAGCCGAGGGACAGGGGCGTTCTTCGGCACAGATACGCAGTATTTT.

The chain links TRBV4-2 to TRBJ2-7; a possible D gene is TRBD2 (6 bases). V was pared by 0 bases and J by 2 bases, with 20 bases between. The CDR3 has 18 amino acids. Per the germline V gene, CDR1 is LGHNA and CDR2 is YNFKEQ. This chain's CDR3 is CASSQDVPLAPKAYEQYF. For the CDR3, the DNA is TGTGCCAGCAGCCAAGATGTTCCCCTAGCGCCGAAAGCCTACGAGCAGTACTTC.

This clonotype occurred a few times. The chain uses TRBV4-1 and TRBJ1-4; D ambiguous. Germline V gives CDR1 MGHRA, CDR2 YSYEKL. There are 15 residues in the CDR3. V shed 2 bases and J shed 8 bases, with 15 bases lying between them. The CDR3 protein is CASSQTPGLEEKLFF. The CDR3 DNA reads TGCGCCAGCAGCCAAACCCCCGGACTAGAAGAAAAACTGTTTTTT.